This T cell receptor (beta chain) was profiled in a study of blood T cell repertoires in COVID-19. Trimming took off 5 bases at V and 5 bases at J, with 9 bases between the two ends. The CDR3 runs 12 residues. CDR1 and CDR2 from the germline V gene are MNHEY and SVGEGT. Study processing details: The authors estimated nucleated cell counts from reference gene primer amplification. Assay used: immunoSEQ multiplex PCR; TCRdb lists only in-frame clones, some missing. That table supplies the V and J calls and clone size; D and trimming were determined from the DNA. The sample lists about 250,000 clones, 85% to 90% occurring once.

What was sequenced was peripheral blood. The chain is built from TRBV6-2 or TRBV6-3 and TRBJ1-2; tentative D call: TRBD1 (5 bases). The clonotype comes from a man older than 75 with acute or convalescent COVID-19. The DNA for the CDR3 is TGTGCCAGCAGTCAGGGCTTATATGGCTACACCTTC. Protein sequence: CASSQGLYGYTF.